Shown below are 29 T cell receptor beta chains from a single sample sequenced in a study of T cell responses to AZD1222 COVID-19 vaccine (dated by TCRdb to the early 2020s). Taken with the paper, the label for time point translates to: about 28 days (+/-7) after the second vaccine dose. The library was obtained by the immunoSEQ multiplex PCR assay. Held by TCRdb, this immuneACCESS table contains in-frame sequences only and omits some clones. Under half of the omission traces to an unresolved V gene where checked; the cause of the rest is unknown. Counted in this sample were approximately 200,000 clones; 85% to 95% of them appeared once. In total, the top ten clones hold around 1% of the sample. Material: peripheral blood, obtained 28 days after the second AZD1222 dose. These receptors all come from an adult who received the AZD1222 COVID-19 vaccine.

The rearrangement links TRBV7-7 to TRBJ2-2; D could derive from TRBD1 or TRBD2 (5 bases each). Germline values: CDR1 SSHAT, CDR2 FNYEAQ (reference sequence). Between the trimmed V and J ends, which lost 5 bases and 6 bases, there was a span of 13 bases. The CDR3 spans 14 residues. CDR3 sequence: CASSPRMGAGELFF. The CDR3 nucleotides are TGTGCCAGCAGCCCCCGGATGGGGGCCGGGGAGCTGTTTTTT.

This clone has only a few counts. The chain carries TRBV5-5 and TRBJ1-2; 9 nucleotides match TRBD1. The length of the CDR3 is 14 residues. Germline-derived CDR1 and CDR2 are SGHKS and YYEKEE (reference sequence). With 3 bases clipped from V and 2 bases from J, the junction kept 2 bases outside the gene matches. The CDR3 loop is CASSSTGGNYGYTF. In nucleotides, the CDR3 is TGTGCCAGCAGCTCTACAGGGGGCAACTATGGCTACACCTTC.

The rearrangement links TRBV6-5 to TRBJ1-2, with D hard to call. This CDR3 contains 15 residues. The germline gives CDR1 MNHEY, CDR2 SVGAGI. The V end was cut by 0 bases, the J end by 2 bases, with 10 bases between. CDR3 sequence reads: CASSYSPTGNYGYTF. CDR3 in DNA: TGTGCCAGCAGTTACTCCCCCACCGGGAACTATGGCTACACCTTC.

This chain joins TRBV4-3 and TRBJ2-3; 8 nucleotides agree with TRBD2. After removal of 0 bases from V and 5 bases from J, the junction contained 10 bases not matched to a gene. The CDR3 runs 17 residues. Germline V gene data show CDR1 as LGHNA and CDR2 as YSLEER. CDR3 loop: CASSQDRPGGPGDTQYF. The CDR3 nucleotides are TGCGCCAGCAGCCAAGATAGGCCGGGGGGGCCGGGAGATACGCAGTATTTT.

V and J are TRBV12-3 or TRBV12-4 and TRBJ1-1, with D perhaps matching TRBD1 (6 bases). The V gene lost 6 bases and the J gene lost 5 bases, with 13 bases spanning the gap. This CDR3 spans 13 amino acids. The CDR3 DNA sequence: TGTGCCAGCAGCCCTCACAGGGAAACTGAAGCTTTCTTT. Translated, it gives CASSPHRETEAFF.

Comment on this clone: Its ends do not fully match the called genes, so a read error is possible. The V and J genes are TRBV2 and TRBJ1-4; D not certain. Germline CDR1 is SNHLY and CDR2 is FYNNEI. The CDR3 extends over 16 amino acids. This CDR3 reads CASSEAPPGTSKPPNF. In DNA, the CDR3 is TGTGCCAGCAGTGAAGCGCCCCCAGGAACCTCTAAACCCCCCAATTTT.

The V call is TRBV19, the J call TRBJ1-1, with a weak D call TRBD1 (5 bases). V lost 6 bases and J lost 5, with 19 bases in between. Germline lookup yields CDR1 LNHDA and CDR2 SQIVND (reference sequence). The CDR3 is 15 amino acids. The DNA for the CDR3 is TGTGCCAGTAGATTTCTCTCTGGGGGGTGGACTGAAGCTTTCTTT. This encodes CASRFLSGGWTEAFF.

V and J are TRBV11-1 and TRBJ2-1, with D possibly matching TRBD2 (6 bases). The germline CDR1 and CDR2 sequences are SGHAT and FQDESV (reference sequence). V was cut by 6 bases and J by 8 bases, with 14 bases left in between. CDR3 length: 13 residues. CDR3 residues: CASSSGWEDEQFF. The CDR3 bases are TGTGCCAGCAGTTCGGGGTGGGAGGATGAGCAGTTCTTC.

The genes are TRBV19 and TRBJ1-1; D gene unclear. The CDR3 is 13 amino acids. Per germline, CDR1 LNHDA and CDR2 SQIVND (reference sequence). Trimming took 7 bases from V and 6 from J, leaving 15 bases between them. The CDR3 DNA follows: TGTGCCAGTACAGTCCCGGGTGGCCCTGAAGCTTTCTTT. Translating gives CASTVPGGPEAFF.

The chain recombines TRBV10-3 with TRBJ2-2; 7 bases are shared with TRBD1. This CDR3 spans 16 amino acids. Trimming removed 0 bases from V and 3 bases from J; junction bases left unmatched: 4. The germline CDR1 and CDR2 sequences are ENHRY and SYGVKD. CDR3 bases: TGTGCCATCAGTGAGTCAAGGGGGCGCGACACCGGGGAGCTGTTTTTT. It specifies CAISESRGRDTGELFF.

The chain couples TRBV6-1 to TRBJ1-5; TRBD1 is a possible D gene (6 bases). Germline V gene lookup returns CDR1 MNHNS and CDR2 SASEGT. V was trimmed by 6 bases and J by 9 bases, leaving 15 bases between them. The CDR3 totals 13 residues. This CDR3 reads CASRNGGLRPQHF. CDR3 sequence (DNA): TGTGCCAGCAGAAACGGGGGGCTGAGGCCCCAGCATTTT.

The genes are TRBV28 and TRBJ2-1; TRBD2 matches at 10 bases. J was trimmed by 16 bases and V by 6 bases; bases with no gene match: 9. The CDR3 runs 12 residues. The germline V gene encodes CDR1 MDHEN and CDR2 SYDVKM. CDR3 residues: CASREKTSGYFF. The CDR3 DNA sequence: TGTGCCAGCAGAGAGAAGACTAGCGGGTATTTCTTC.

The rearrangement uses TRBV15 and TRBJ1-6; the D gene is possibly TRBD1 (6 bases). The CDR3 totals 14 residues. Germline CDR1 LNHNV, CDR2 YYDKDF (reference sequence). V dropped 3 bases and J dropped 9 bases, with 12 bases sitting between them. The CDR3 spells CATSRGGRSSPLHF. CDR3 in DNA: TGTGCCACCAGCAGGGGGGGGCGGAGTTCACCCCTCCACTTT.

This chain links TRBV19 with TRBJ1-1; 8 bases align to TRBD1. After removal of 5 bases from V and 1 base from J, the junction contained 3 bases not matched to a gene. The CDR3 sequence is 14 residues long. Germline CDR1 LNHDA, CDR2 SQIVND (reference sequence). In nucleotides, the CDR3 is TGTGCCAGTAGTGTCGGGACAGGGAACACTGAAGCTTTCTTT. Translated, it gives CASSVGTGNTEAFF.

The gene calls are TRBV4-2 and TRBJ1-4; D is possibly TRBD1 (5 bases). CDR3 length equals 17 residues. Germline V CDR1 and CDR2: LGHNA, YNFKEQ. The V end lost 4 bases, the J end lost 3 bases, and 18 bases lay between the germline ends. CDR3 sequence (DNA): TGTGCCAGCAGCCGCCCTCTGGGACTCTCATCTAATGAAAAACTGTTTTTT. Its translation is CASSRPLGLSSNEKLFF.

The V gene is TRBV3-1 (or the pseudogene TRBV3-2), the J gene TRBJ1-6; D is uncertain. CDR3 size: 15 residues. Trimming shortened V by 0 bases and J by 9 bases, and 12 bases separated the two germline ends. Germline CDR1 and CDR2: LGHDT and YNNKEL (reference sequence). The CDR3, as DNA: TGTGCCAGCAGCCAAGAAGGGTTTATGGCTTCACCCCTCCACTTT. It encodes CASSQEGFMASPLHF.

V and J are TRBV4-3 and TRBJ2-7; no clear D gene. CDR3 length: 14 amino acids. V shed 1 base and J shed 3 bases, with 10 bases lying between them. The germline gives CDR1 LGHNA, CDR2 YSLEER. CDR3 protein: CASSQGSSLYEQYF. The DNA for the CDR3 is TGCGCCAGCAGCCAAGGGTCTTCCCTCTACGAGCAGTACTTC.

V and J are TRBV19 and TRBJ1-5; D call uncertain. V lost 3 bases and J 3 bases, leaving 15 bases between the germline ends. Per the germline V gene, CDR1 is LNHDA and CDR2 is SQIVND (reference sequence). The CDR3 covers 16 residues. The CDR3 region is CASSMDVDPSNQPQHF. The CDR3 region has the DNA TGTGCCAGTAGTATGGACGTGGATCCTTCCAATCAGCCCCAGCATTTT.

The chain combines TRBV30 with TRBJ2-5, with D possibly TRBD2 on 6 matching bases. This CDR3 comprises 13 residues. The germline V and J ends were trimmed by 3 bases and 4 bases, with 12 bases remaining between them. Germline V CDR1 and CDR2: GTSNPN, SVGIG (reference sequence). CDR3 amino acids: CAWSGGRGETQYF. The DNA for the CDR3 is TGTGCCTGGAGCGGGGGAAGGGGAGAGACCCAGTACTTC.

This sequence joins TRBV27 and TRBJ1-5, with 8 bases identical to TRBD1. Trimming took 6 bases from V and 6 from J; bases not matched to a gene: 16. This CDR3 has 17 residues. The germline gives CDR1 MNHEY, CDR2 SMNVEV (reference sequence). In DNA form, the CDR3 reads TGTGCCAGCAGCCTGCGAAACCAGGGGGCGCACGGTCAGCCCCAGCATTTT. This sequence encodes CASSLRNQGAHGQPQHF.

The chain joins TRBV7-8 to TRBJ1-5, with D unresolved. This CDR3 spans 15 amino acids. Germline CDR1 SGHVS, CDR2 FQNEAQ. Trimming stripped 2 bases from V and 0 bases from J, with 8 bases between. For the CDR3, the DNA is TGTGCCAGCAGCTTACGTCTGGGTAGCAATCAGCCCCAGCATTTT. Its translation: CASSLRLGSNQPQHF. Based on the CDR3 plus reference TRBV7-8 and TRBJ1-5, the full variable domain is GAGVSQSPRYKVAKRGQDVALRCDPISGHVSLFWYQQALGQGPEFLTYFQNEAQLDKSGLPSDRFFAERPEGSVSTLKIQRTQQEDSAVYLCASSLRLGSNQPQHFGDGTRLSIL.

This rearrangement joins TRBV24-1 to TRBJ1-4, with TRBD1 as a possible D gene (5 bases). The V gene lost 2 bases and the J gene lost 4 bases, with 10 bases spanning the gap. The CDR3 is 15 amino acids. The germline CDR1 and CDR2 sequences are KGHDR and SFDVKD. The CDR3 nucleotides are TGTGCCACCAGTGATTCCGGGACTGATAATGAAAAACTGTTTTTT. Its translation: CATSDSGTDNEKLFF.

V usage is TRBV2 and J usage is TRBJ2-3, with D maybe TRBD1 (6 bases). The CDR3 runs to 14 residues. Germline values: CDR1 SNHLY, CDR2 FYNNEI. V was pared by 7 bases and J by 1 base, with 12 bases between. The CDR3, as DNA: TGTGCCAGCACTTGGGGGCCGGGCACAGATACGCAGTATTTT. Translating it yields CASTWGPGTDTQYF.

The chain joins TRBV5-6 to TRBJ1-4, with D hard to call. Germline-derived CDR1 and CDR2 are SGHDT and YYEEEE. V lost 2 bases, J lost 8 bases, and 16 bases lay in between. The CDR3 totals 15 residues. CDR3 residues: CASSLGSGLGEKLFF. CDR3 sequence (DNA): TGTGCCAGCAGCTTAGGGAGCGGTTTGGGGGAAAAACTGTTTTTT.

CDR3 bases: TGTGCCAGCAGCGACGGGAGACAGGGGAGTGAGCCCCAGCATTTT. Protein sequence: CASSDGRQGSEPQHF. The chain carries TRBV9 and TRBJ1-5; 8 nucleotides match TRBD1. CDR3 length equals 15 residues. J lost 8 bases, V lost 3 bases, and 10 bases had no gene match. CDR1 is SGDLS, CDR2 YYNGEE, per germline.

The chain combines TRBV18 with TRBJ1-6; 10 bases line up with TRBD1. Germline CDR1 KGHSH, CDR2 LQKENI. Germline trimming cut 4 bases from V and 7 bases from J; bases unmatched to any gene: 7. There are 16 residues in the CDR3. The chain's CDR3 is CASSLTGTGENSPLHF. DNA for the CDR3: TGTGCCAGCTCACTCACCGGGACAGGGGAAAATTCACCCCTCCACTTT.

The gene calls are TRBV5-8 and TRBJ1-4, with D perhaps matching TRBD1 (6 bases). The CDR3 totals 15 residues. V was shortened by 0 bases and J by 7 bases, with 13 bases between the two germline ends. Germline assignment: CDR1 SGHTS and CDR2 YDEGEE. CDR3 DNA sequence: TGTGCCAGCAGCTTGGTCGGGGGCAGGACTGAAAAACTGTTTTTT. This encodes CASSLVGGRTEKLFF.

This chain joins TRBV6-5 and TRBJ2-5; 7 bases fit TRBD1. CDR3 length: 15 residues. V lost 6 bases, J lost 1 base, and 8 bases stayed unmatched. Looked up from germline, CDR1 is MNHEY and CDR2 is SVGAGI. CDR3 residues: CASSRFGTAQETQYF. For the CDR3, the DNA is TGTGCCAGCAGCCGATTCGGGACAGCCCAAGAGACCCAGTACTTC.

The chain has TRBV19 and TRBJ2-2; possibly TRBD1 for D (5 bases). The CDR3 consists of 15 residues. V was cut by 6 bases and J by 2 bases, with 13 bases left in between. The V gene's germline CDR1 is LNHDA and CDR2 SQIVND (reference sequence). The chain's CDR3 is CASSRQTFNTGELFF. CDR3 DNA: TGTGCCAGTAGCCGACAGACCTTTAACACCGGGGAGCTGTTTTTT.